A selection of T cell receptor beta chains follows, all from one sample in a study of T cell responses to AZD1222 COVID-19 vaccine. Profiled with immunoSEQ multiplex PCR; TCRdb holds only in-frame clones, not every one. The table has around 70,000 clones, 85% to 90% seen once; the top ten hold roughly 8%. Sequencing used peripheral blood, obtained on day 0 of AZD1222 vaccination. The receptors derive from an adult in good health. The CDR3 runs from the conserved cysteine through the conserved F or W. The order of the fields is V gene, J gene, CDR3 protein.

TRBV29-1	TRBJ1-2	CSVFDRDYGYTF
TRBV6-2/TRBV6-3	TRBJ2-7	CASSLGVIWTSLHDSYEQYF
TRBV7-2	TRBJ2-3	CASSSQGPDTQYF
TRBV19	TRBJ2-7	CASSIGRGGSSYEQYF
TRBV5-1	TRBJ2-3	CASKVTASTDTQYF
TRBV29-1	TRBJ1-2	CSAGTGDLNGYTF
TRBV18	TRBJ1-2	CASSPTESYGYTF
TRBV5-1	TRBJ1-1	CASSWGQVSMNTEAFF
TRBV7-2	TRBJ2-7	CASSSTLGVGIYEQYF
TRBV4-2	TRBJ2-4	CASSVRGRGSDKNIQYF
TRBV28	TRBJ1-1	CASSVSGFSNTEAFF
TRBV5-4	TRBJ2-5	CASSLTGGETQYF
TRBV29-1	TRBJ1-1	CSVKGVISEAFF
TRBV12-5	TRBJ1-2	CASASGADGYTF
TRBV29-1	TRBJ2-1	CSVENSGRGNEQFF
TRBV7-9	TRBJ2-7	CASTTDRGSYEQYF
TRBV19	TRBJ2-7	CASSTGLAGPYEQYF
TRBV6-5	TRBJ2-2	CASSSGQGSTGELFF
TRBV6-4	TRBJ1-1	CASSDSENTEAFF
TRBV10-3	TRBJ1-1	CAISGNMNTEAFF
TRBV14	TRBJ1-2	CASSQIDRDYGYTF
TRBV6-1	TRBJ2-1	CASSEGGLAGYEQFF
TRBV4-2	TRBJ2-4	CASSQSWDSPAKNIQYF
TRBV18	TRBJ1-4	CASGLQSTNEKLFF
TRBV7-9	TRBJ1-1	CASSSRGLGAVFTEAFF
TRBV3-1/TRBV3-2	TRBJ1-3	CASSQADSGNTIYF
TRBV7-9	TRBJ2-1	CASSRTSNEQFF
TRBV6-2/TRBV6-3	TRBJ1-4	CASSYEKTGTNEKLFF
TRBV7-9	TRBJ2-3	CASSRQGLRTDTQYF